Listed below are T cell receptor beta chains from one sample, sequenced in a study of T cells after yellow fever vaccination. TCRdb re-called the 5' RACE reads with MiXCR, one entry per CDR3 protein. This table has under 500,000 distinct CDR3 sequences, under 20% appearing once. Specimen: PBMCs, collected before the yellow fever booster vaccination. These receptors were taken from a man aged 18 to 30 who received the YFV17D yellow fever vaccine. Both conserved end residues are part of each CDR3. Fields, in order: CDR3 protein, CDR3 DNA, J gene, V gene, clone size, D gene. D genes are given only for firm matches. A row's size may be missing; if present it is once, few, many or a size class.

CASSFLRLPGGTQYF,TGTGCCAGCAGCTTCCTCCGATTGCCCGGGGGGACCCAGTACTTC,TRBJ2-5,TRBV5-6,few,.
CASSPGGLFGTEAFF,TGTGCCAGCAGTCCCGGGGGATTATTCGGCACTGAAGCTTTCTTT,TRBJ1-1,TRBV27,few,.
CSAVLQRGTEAFF,TGCAGTGCCGTATTGCAGCGGGGCACTGAAGCTTTCTTT,TRBJ1-1,TRBV20-1,few,.
CATSRGRGADYGYTF,TGTGCCACCAGCAGAGGGAGGGGGGCTGATTATGGCTACACCTTC,TRBJ1-2,TRBV15,.,.
CASSQDSESDTQYF,TGCGCCAGCAGCCAAGATTCGGAATCAGATACGCAGTATTTT,TRBJ2-3,TRBV4-1,few,.
CASSLVLAGGEFF,TGTGCCAGCAGCTTGGTTCTAGCGGGGGGAGAGTTCTTC,TRBJ2-1,TRBV5-4,few,TRBD2
CSASLAGGVDTQYF,TGCAGTGCTAGCCTAGCGGGGGGTGTAGATACGCAGTATTTT,TRBJ2-3,TRBV20-1,.,TRBD2
CASRKRALNTEAFF,TGTGCCAGCAGGAAGAGGGCACTGAACACTGAAGCTTTCTTT,TRBJ1-1,TRBV6-1,.,.
CASSLLGRQANYGYTF,TGTGCCAGCAGCTTATTAGGCCGACAGGCCAATTATGGCTACACCTTC,TRBJ1-2,TRBV7-9,few,.
CASTYSGGGTGELFF,TGTGCCAGCACCTACTCAGGTGGAGGGACCGGGGAGCTGTTTTTT,TRBJ2-2,TRBV6-4,few,.
CASSPGGQGTYGYTF,TGTGCCAGCAGCCCCGGGGGACAGGGGACCTATGGCTACACCTTC,TRBJ1-2,TRBV9,few,TRBD1
CASSARQRMNTEAFF,TGCGCCAGCAGCGCGAGACAGAGAATGAACACTGAAGCTTTCTTT,TRBJ1-1,TRBV5-1,few,.
CASSYSARTTNEKLFF,TGTGCCAGCAGTTACTCCGCAAGAACAACTAATGAAAAACTGTTTTTT,TRBJ1-4,TRBV6-5,.,.
CASTPTGRYEQYF,TGTGCCAGCACCCCGACAGGGAGGTACGAGCAGTACTTC,TRBJ2-7,TRBV6-2/TRBV6-3,many,.
CASSYRGTVPYETQYF,TGTGCCAGCAGTTACCGTGGGACAGTACCCTATGAGACCCAGTACTTC,TRBJ2-5,TRBV27,few,TRBD1
CSASSGRNYGYTF,TGCAGTGCTAGTTCCGGCAGGAACTATGGCTACACCTTC,TRBJ1-2,TRBV20-1,.,.
CASDDRANQPQHF,TGTGCCAGCGACGACAGGGCCAATCAGCCCCAGCATTTT,TRBJ1-5,TRBV6-1,.,TRBD1